The 25 T cell receptor beta chains presented below share a single source sample, sequenced in a study of lymphopenia after photon versus proton radiotherapy. Only in-frame clones appear in the TCRdb table, and some are missing; sequencing was by immunoSEQ multiplex PCR. The table has over 20,000 clones, under 85% seen once. The material was peripheral blood, obtained from a patient treated with photon-based radiotherapy. The receptors here all came from a woman in her fifties or sixties with pancreatic cancer.

This chain connects TRBV27 to TRBJ2-7; TRBD1 matches at 8 bases. The germline CDR1 and CDR2 sequences are MNHEY and SMNVEV (reference sequence). V trimming: 5 bases; J trimming: 1 base; junction bases outside the gene matches: 1. This CDR3 has 13 amino acids. The CDR3 DNA sequence: TGTGCCAGCAGTGGGGACAGGTCCTACGAGCAGTACTTC. It translates to CASSGDRSYEQYF.

The V call is TRBV2, the J call TRBJ1-5, with 7 bases that match TRBD1. The V and J ends lost 8 bases and 1 base, in that order; junction bases with no gene match: 5. Germline-derived CDR1 and CDR2 are SNHLY and FYNNEI. There are 14 residues in the CDR3. CDR3 DNA sequence: TGTGCCAGCTGCCGGGACAGAAGCAATCAGCCCCAGCATTTT. Amino acid sequence: CASCRDRSNQPQHF.

This clone occurred a few times. The V call is TRBV9, the J call TRBJ1-1; no firm D call. Germline CDR1 SGDLS, CDR2 YYNGEE. V lost 0 bases and J 0 bases, leaving 9 bases between the germline ends. The CDR3 has 15 residues. In nucleotides, the CDR3 is TGTGCCAGCAGCGTAGCGATAAATATGAACACTGAAGCTTTCTTT. Protein: CASSVAINMNTEAFF.

The V and J genes are TRBV19 and TRBJ2-2, with 13 bases identical to TRBD2. Germline CDR1 reads LNHDA; CDR2 reads SQIVND (reference sequence). The CDR3 runs to 17 residues. Trimming cost V 9 bases and J 3 bases; bases outside gene matches: 10. The CDR3 region has the DNA TGTGCCAGCCGGACTAGCGGGAGATCGGCGGACACCGGGGAGCTGTTTTTT. This encodes CASRTSGRSADTGELFF.

CDR3: CASSPAVAGTDTQYF. The CDR3 region has the DNA TGTGCCAGCAGTCCCGCGGTAGCGGGCACAGATACGCAGTATTTT. The chain carries TRBV28 and TRBJ2-3; D is possibly TRBD2 (6 bases). CDR3 length equals 15 residues. Germline V lookup: CDR1 MDHEN, CDR2 SYDVKM. V was shortened by 5 bases and J by 1 base, with 13 bases between the two germline ends.

The rearrangement joins TRBV4-1 to TRBJ1-1, with TRBD1 identical over 8 bases. The J segment lost 5 bases and the V segment lost 0 bases, leaving 14 bases of the junction unmatched. The CDR3 extends over 18 amino acids. Germline CDR1 reads MGHRA; CDR2 reads YSYEKL. CDR3 amino acids: CASSQDPQGAQRITEAFF. DNA for the CDR3: TGCGCCAGCAGCCAAGATCCCCAGGGGGCGCAGAGGATAACTGAAGCTTTCTTT.

The count of this clone is one. This chain joins TRBV4-3 and TRBJ2-1, with 9 positions matching TRBD2. The CDR3 is made up of 16 amino acids. V shed 4 bases, J shed 3 bases, and the junction held 7 bases outside the gene matches. Looked up from germline, CDR1 is LGHNA and CDR2 is YSLEER. In DNA, the CDR3 is TGCGCCAGCAGCCGAGGCGTTAGCGGGAGCTACAATGAGCAGTTCTTC. Protein product: CASSRGVSGSYNEQFF.

CDR3 sequence reads: CASSVGRDTQYF. CDR3 nucleotide sequence: TGTGCCAGCAGCGTCGGCCGAGATACGCAGTATTTT. The chain joins TRBV7-2 to TRBJ2-3; unclear D gene. Per germline, CDR1 SGHTA and CDR2 FQGNSA. The CDR3 extends over 12 amino acids. V was clipped by 5 bases and J by 5 bases, with 8 bases between them. The variable domain in full, completed from reference TRBV7-2 and TRBJ2-3, reads GAGVSQSPSNKVTEKGKDVELRCDPISGHTALYWYRQSLGQGLEFLIYFQGNSAPDKSGLPSDRFSAERTGGSVSTLTIQRTQQEDSAVYLCASSVGRDTQYFGPGTRLTVL.

J is TRBJ1-5 and V is TRBV7-7; D is possibly TRBD1 (5 bases). CDR1 is SSHAT and CDR2 is FNYEAQ in the germline V gene (reference sequence). With 3 bases removed from V and 6 bases from J, the gap between germline ends came to 12 bases. This CDR3 is 14 amino acids long. For the CDR3, the DNA is TGTGCCAGCAGCTTCCCAGGGCAGTCTCAGCCCCAGCATTTT. Translating it yields CASSFPGQSQPQHF.

This clone has only a few counts. V usage is TRBV11-3 and J usage is TRBJ2-2; D not resolved. The CDR3 contains 13 residues. Trimming removed 5 bases from V and 5 bases from J, with 9 bases in between. Germline lookup yields CDR1 SGHNT and CDR2 YENEEA. In DNA form, the CDR3 reads TGTGCCAGCAGCAGGGAAGGGACCGGGGAGCTGTTTTTT. As protein: CASSREGTGELFF.

This rearrangement joins TRBV5-1 to TRBJ2-6; 10 nucleotides agree with TRBD2. After removal of 0 bases from V and 0 bases from J, the junction contained 12 bases not matched to a gene. CDR3 length: 21 residues. Per germline, CDR1 SGHRS and CDR2 YFSETQ. The CDR3 coding sequence is TGCGCCAGCAGCTTGGCCCTAGCGGGAGACCCCTTCTCCTCTGGGGCCAACGTCCTGACTTTC. Residues: CASSLALAGDPFSSGANVLTF.

On this clone itself: At one boundary the junction diverges from the germline segment, which might be a read error. This chain joins TRBV28 and TRBJ2-4; either TRBD1 or TRBD2 may fit D (5 bases each). This CDR3 has 13 residues. The germline V gene encodes CDR1 MDHEN and CDR2 SYDVKM. The CDR3 DNA sequence: TGTGCCAGCAGTTTAGGGGGAGACAGAACCCCCTTCTTC. Its protein product is CASSLGGDRTPFF.

This chain uses TRBV5-1 with TRBJ1-1; D is ambiguous. The CDR3 totals 13 residues. The V gene's germline CDR1 is SGHRS and CDR2 YFSETQ. The V and J ends lost 0 bases and 5 bases respectively, with 8 bases between them. The CDR3 nucleotides read TGCGCCAGCAGCTTGGACACAGAAACTGAAGCTTTCTTT. Its protein is CASSLDTETEAFF.

The chain recombines TRBV28 with TRBJ2-5; tentative D call: TRBD1 (6 bases). The V end lost 7 bases, the J end lost 2 bases, and 20 bases lay between the germline ends. The CDR3 runs 16 residues. From germline, CDR1 is MDHEN and CDR2 SYDVKM. The CDR3: CASISNRQGPQETQYF. Written as DNA, the CDR3 is TGTGCCAGCATATCCAATAGGCAGGGGCCACAAGAGACCCAGTACTTC. The entire variable domain, with the rest obtained from reference TRBV28 and TRBJ2-5, is as follows: DVKVTQSSRYLVKRTGEKVFLECVQDMDHENMFWYRQDPGLGLRLIYFSYDVKMKEKGDIPEGYSVSREKKERFSLILESASTNQTSMYLCASISNRQGPQETQYFGPGTRLLVL.

This chain links TRBV5-4 with TRBJ2-1; 11 bases fit TRBD2. Looked up from germline, CDR1 is SGHNT and CDR2 is YYREEE (reference sequence). Trimming at V came to 0 bases and at J to 10 bases, leaving 0 bases not matched to a gene. The CDR3 has 13 amino acids. The CDR3, as DNA: TGTGCCAGCAGCTTGGGGACTAGCGGGGAGCAGTTCTTC. Its protein product is CASSLGTSGEQFF.

The DNA of the CDR3 is TGCGCCAGCAGCCAGGGACAGGGACCTGGGGCCAACGTCCTGACTTTC. Protein: CASSQGQGPGANVLTF. The J gene is TRBJ2-6, the V gene TRBV4-3; 9 nucleotides line up with TRBD1. CDR3 length: 16 residues. Germline loops: CDR1 LGHNA, CDR2 YSLEER. V gave up 3 bases and J gave up 2 bases; unmatched junction bases: 2.

The chain combines TRBV6-1 with TRBJ1-4, with D hard to call. Germline V CDR1 and CDR2: MNHNS, SASEGT. V shed 1 base and J shed 7 bases, with 7 bases lying between them. CDR3 size: 13 residues. CDR3 DNA sequence: TGTGCCAGCAGTGAAGTGATGTTTGAAAAACTGTTTTTT. This translates into CASSEVMFEKLFF.

V usage is TRBV28 and J usage is TRBJ2-3; D may be TRBD2 (5 bases). The CDR3 consists of 14 residues. Per germline, CDR1 MDHEN and CDR2 SYDVKM. V was trimmed by 6 bases and J by 0 bases, leaving 10 bases between them. The CDR3 protein is CASRTIPSTDTQYF. The DNA for the CDR3 is TGTGCCAGCAGGACTATACCTAGCACAGATACGCAGTATTTT.

V is TRBV11-2 and J is TRBJ2-7; 7 bases are shared with TRBD1. Germline V lookup: CDR1 SGHAT, CDR2 FQNNGV. The V and J ends lost 0 bases and 3 bases, in that order; junction bases with no gene match: 11. This CDR3 comprises 17 residues. CDR3 sequence: CASSLDGQADGIYEQYF. CDR3 DNA: TGTGCCAGCAGCTTAGATGGACAGGCGGACGGGATCTACGAGCAGTACTTC.

The rearrangement joins TRBV9 to TRBJ1-3; no reliable D call. The CDR3 runs to 15 residues. The germline V gene has CDR1 SGDLS and CDR2 YYNGEE. Deletions cut 0 bases from V and 0 bases from J, with 7 bases between. CDR3 DNA: TGTGCCAGCAGCGTAGGGGGTTCCTCTGGAAACACCATATATTTT. Its translation: CASSVGGSSGNTIYF.

J is TRBJ2-3 and V is TRBV7-2; 10 bases align to TRBD2. Losses at the gene ends were 1 base for V and 2 bases for J; bases not matched to a gene: 9. Per germline, CDR1 SGHTA and CDR2 FQGNSA. The CDR3 has 18 residues. The CDR3 nucleotides read TGTGCCAGCAGCTTAGGATGGCCTAGCGGGAGCTACACAGATACGCAGTATTTT. Translating gives CASSLGWPSGSYTDTQYF.

The chain recombines TRBV29-1 with TRBJ2-7; a possible D gene is TRBD2 (6 bases). The CDR3 is 11 residues long. In germline, CDR1 is SQVTM, CDR2 ANQGSEA. Trimming removed 7 bases at V and 7 bases at J, with 14 bases between. The CDR3 reads CSASGLREQYF. CDR3 DNA: TGCAGCGCGAGCGGGCTTCGGGAGCAGTACTTC.

The chain couples TRBV6-5 to TRBJ2-1, with no clear D. CDR3 length: 15 residues. Germline CDR1 and CDR2: MNHEY and SVGAGI. The V end lost 5 bases, the J end lost 8 bases, and 19 bases lay between the germline ends. CDR3 DNA sequence: TGTGCCAGCAGTCCCAGTGGTAGTACGGCCTATGAGCAGTTCTTC. Protein: CASSPSGSTAYEQFF.

The chain couples TRBV5-4 to TRBJ2-1, with 11 nucleotides matching TRBD2. V dropped 4 bases and J dropped 6; count of bases not matched to a gene: 9. CDR3 length equals 16 residues. The germline CDR1 and CDR2 sequences are SGHNT and YYREEE (reference sequence). The CDR3: CASSGILAGESNEQFF. CDR3 in DNA: TGTGCCAGCAGCGGTATACTAGCGGGAGAGAGCAATGAGCAGTTCTTC.

The rearrangement joins TRBV30 to TRBJ1-5; TRBD1 agrees at 7 bases. V dropped 1 base and J dropped 7; count of bases not matched to a gene: 4. This CDR3 has 13 residues. Germline V lookup: CDR1 GTSNPN, CDR2 SVGIG (reference sequence). This CDR3 reads CAWSGTGEQPQHF. DNA for the CDR3: TGTGCCTGGAGTGGAACAGGGGAGCAGCCCCAGCATTTT.